The 28 T cell receptor beta chains below come from one sample, sequenced in a study of OX40 agonist ivuxolimab in advanced cancers. Clones were sequenced by immunoSEQ multiplex PCR, and TCRdb holds only the in-frame ones, with some missing. The sample records 20,000 to 30,000 clones, roughly 80% being singletons. Sequencing used CD4+ or CD8+ T cells sorted from blood, obtained in a trial of the OX40 agonist ivuxolimab. These receptor sequences come from an adult with an advanced solid tumor such as melanoma, head and neck, liver or kidney cancer.

This chain links TRBV5-1 with TRBJ2-1; TRBD2 matches 8 bases. CDR3 length equals 13 residues. Germline CDR1 reads SGHRS; CDR2 reads YFSETQ. Trimming took 4 bases from V and 7 from J; bases not matched to a gene: 4. The CDR3 spells CASSHGGENEQFF. The CDR3 nucleotides read TGCGCCAGCAGCCACGGGGGGGAGAATGAGCAGTTCTTC.

This clone has more than one count but fewer than ten. The J gene is TRBJ1-6, the V gene TRBV7-9, with 7 bases matching TRBD1. V was clipped by 3 bases and J by 7 bases; unmatched bases: 3. The germline CDR1 and CDR2 sequences are SEHNR and FQNEAQ (reference sequence). CDR3 length: 14 amino acids. The CDR3 nucleotides are TGTGCCAGCAGCTTGGGACAGCCGAATTCACCCCTCCACTTT. Translated: CASSLGQPNSPLHF.

CDR3 in DNA: TGTGCCAGCTCACGGACAGAAAACTCTGGAAACACCATATATTTT. It specifies CASSRTENSGNTIYF. The chain links TRBV18 to TRBJ1-3; D may be TRBD1 (6 bases). Germline CDR1 and CDR2: KGHSH and LQKENI. The length of the CDR3 is 15 residues. V shed 4 bases and J shed 0 bases, with 10 bases lying between them. Combining the CDR3 with reference TRBV18 and TRBJ1-3 gives the whole variable domain NAGVMQNPRHLVRRRGQEARLRCSPMKGHSHVYWYRQLPEEGLKFMVYLQKENIIDESGMPKERFSAEFPKEGPSILRIQQVVRGDSAAYFCASSRTENSGNTIYFGEGSWLTVV.

The chain couples TRBV19 to TRBJ2-4, with 9 nucleotides matching TRBD1. The junction had 23 bases not matched to a gene; V was cut back by 6 bases and J by 8 bases. Per the germline V gene, CDR1 is LNHDA and CDR2 is SQIVND (reference sequence). The CDR3 is 19 amino acids. The CDR3 nucleotides read TGTGCCAGTAGCACTCCCGGGACAGGGCTCATAGGTGGGGCGGACATTCAGTACTTC. Protein: CASSTPGTGLIGGADIQYF.

This clone turned up a few times. This chain joins TRBV2 and TRBJ1-2; D gene ambiguous. Per the germline V gene, CDR1 is SNHLY and CDR2 is FYNNEI. V was shortened by 2 bases and J by 7 bases, with 8 bases between the two germline ends. The CDR3 extends over 12 amino acids. The CDR3 nucleotides read TGTGCCAGCAGTGAACAAGGGTTTGGCTACACCTTC. Encoded protein: CASSEQGFGYTF.

This rearrangement joins TRBV30 to TRBJ1-4; the D is unclear. Germline V gene sequence: CDR1 GTSNPN, CDR2 SVGIG (reference sequence). Trimming removed 0 bases at V and 7 bases at J, with 18 bases between. CDR3 size: 16 residues. CDR3 sequence reads: CAWSVQKLRGGEKLFF. CDR3 DNA sequence: TGTGCCTGGAGTGTACAAAAGCTCCGGGGTGGTGAAAAACTGTTTTTT.

This chain uses TRBV27 with TRBJ2-3; 9 positions agree with TRBD2. Losses at the gene ends were 4 bases for V and 12 bases for J; bases not matched to a gene: 8. CDR3 length: 13 amino acids. Germline values: CDR1 MNHEY, CDR2 SMNVEV (reference sequence). CDR3: CASSWRLAAPQYF. The CDR3 DNA sequence: TGTGCCAGCAGTTGGCGACTAGCGGCCCCCCAGTATTTT.

The genes are TRBV7-2 and TRBJ1-1, with a tentative D call TRBD1 (6 bases). The V end lost 3 bases, the J end lost 4 bases, and 12 bases lay between the germline ends. This CDR3 comprises 14 residues. Germline V CDR1 and CDR2: SGHTA, FQGNSA. CDR3 protein: CASSLGGKGTEAFF. The CDR3 nucleotides read TGTGCCAGCAGCTTGGGGGGCAAGGGCACTGAAGCTTTCTTT.

The chain links TRBV5-8 to TRBJ1-2, with no clear D. Germline V lookup: CDR1 SGHTS, CDR2 YDEGEE. V was clipped by 6 bases and J by 0 bases, with 6 bases between them. CDR3 size: 12 residues. DNA of the CDR3: TGTGCCAGCACAGTAGCTAACTATGGCTACACCTTC. Amino acid sequence: CASTVANYGYTF.

The chain employs TRBV28 and TRBJ1-2; D not resolved. CDR3 length: 12 residues. Germline CDR1 reads MDHEN; CDR2 reads SYDVKM. V lost 2 bases, J lost 4 bases, and 5 bases lay in between. The CDR3 nucleotides read TGTGCCAGCAGTTTACAAGGCTATGGCTACACCTTC. Translation gives CASSLQGYGYTF.

The table lists this clone with a few counts. The chain carries TRBV19 and TRBJ1-6; D is unresolved. V was pared by 4 bases and J by 7 bases, with 14 bases between. This CDR3 has 15 amino acids. Germline V gene data show CDR1 as LNHDA and CDR2 as SQIVND (reference sequence). CDR3 coding DNA: TGTGCCAGTAGTACCTTCGGGGTTGCGAATTCACCCCTCCACTTT. Translation gives CASSTFGVANSPLHF. Full variable domain (outside the CDR3, taken from reference TRBV19 and TRBJ1-6): DGGITQSPKYLFRKEGQNVTLSCEQNLNHDAMYWYRQDPGQGLRLIYYSQIVNDFQKGDIAEGYSVSREKKESFPLTVTSAQKNPTAFYLCASSTFGVANSPLHFGNGTRLTVT.

V usage is TRBV19 and J usage is TRBJ1-2; D call uncertain. Germline V gene data show CDR1 as LNHDA and CDR2 as SQIVND (reference sequence). The CDR3 runs to 17 residues. The V gene lost 4 bases and the J gene lost 4 bases, with 22 bases spanning the gap. The CDR3 nucleotides are TGTGCCAGTAGTAATACCATAGGGCCCTCGTCGAGCTATGGCTACACCTTC. It encodes CASSNTIGPSSSYGYTF.

This chain uses TRBV5-4 with TRBJ2-3; D may be TRBD1 (6 bases). Germline CDR1 is SGHNT and CDR2 is YYREEE (reference sequence). The CDR3 is 13 residues long. V lost 5 bases and J 4 bases, leaving 11 bases between the germline ends. The DNA for the CDR3 is TGTGCCAGCAGACAGGGTTTGGCAGATACGCAGTATTTT. This translates into CASRQGLADTQYF.

The V and J genes are TRBV18 and TRBJ1-2; 7 positions agree with TRBD1. This CDR3 is 17 amino acids long. Germline CDR1 is KGHSH and CDR2 is LQKENI. V gave up 0 bases and J gave up 7 bases; unmatched junction bases: 14. CDR3 DNA sequence: TGTGCCAGCTCACCACCGTCTGCTGGCAGGGGGACCTTTGGCTACACCTTC. Its translation is CASSPPSAGRGTFGYTF.

The rearrangement uses TRBV11-2 and TRBJ1-6; D unresolved. The germline V gene encodes CDR1 SGHAT and CDR2 FQNNGV. The CDR3 extends over 15 amino acids. V was trimmed by 0 bases and J by 14 bases, leaving 17 bases between them. The DNA for the CDR3 is TGTGCCAGCAGCTTAGATGGAGGTCCGAGTGTTTCCCTCCACTTT. This codes for CASSLDGGPSVSLHF.

V is TRBV11-2 and J is TRBJ1-2; D unclear. Per germline, CDR1 SGHAT and CDR2 FQNNGV. This CDR3 has 12 amino acids. Deletions cut 5 bases from V and 3 bases from J, with 7 bases between. The CDR3 reads CASSPNDYGYTF. The CDR3 coding sequence is TGTGCCAGCAGCCCCAATGACTATGGCTACACCTTC.

This chain uses TRBV21-1 with TRBJ2-7. TRBV21-1 is a pseudogene locus. The CDR3 runs 15 residues. CDR3 in DNA: TGTGCCAGCAGCAAAGCGAGGAACAGAAGCTACGAGCAGTACTTC. As protein: CASSKARNRSYEQYF.

The chain has TRBV19 and TRBJ1-6; tentative D call: TRBD1 (6 bases). Between the trimmed V and J ends, which lost 3 bases and 6 bases, there was a span of 9 bases. Looked up from germline, CDR1 is LNHDA and CDR2 is SQIVND (reference sequence). This CDR3 contains 14 residues. CDR3: CASSITGSNSPLHF. CDR3 sequence (DNA): TGTGCCAGTAGTATTACAGGGAGTAATTCACCCCTCCACTTT.

The CDR3 DNA is TGTGCCAGTACTCGTAAGTCCCAGGCCCATGAGCAGTTCTTC. It translates to CASTRKSQAHEQFF. The chain employs TRBV19 and TRBJ2-1; no reliable D call. Looked up from germline, CDR1 is LNHDA and CDR2 is SQIVND (reference sequence). This CDR3 spans 14 amino acids. V lost 7 bases and J lost 8, with 18 bases in between.

The chain has TRBV4-1 and TRBJ2-1; a weak D match, TRBD1 (6 bases). Germline-derived CDR1 and CDR2 are MGHRA and YSYEKL. Trimming stripped 1 base from V and 5 bases from J, with 6 bases between. The CDR3 runs to 13 residues. The CDR3 DNA reads TGCGCCAGCAGCCAAGCAGGGGACAATGAGCAGTTCTTC. Protein: CASSQAGDNEQFF.

The CDR3 coding sequence is TGTGCCAGCAGTATGACCAGAGATACGCAGTATTTT. It encodes CASSMTRDTQYF. The chain has TRBV6-5 and TRBJ2-3; no definite D call. The CDR3 spans 12 residues. The V gene lost 5 bases and the J gene lost 5 bases, with 8 bases spanning the gap. Germline loops: CDR1 MNHEY, CDR2 SVGAGI.

This rearrangement joins TRBV18 to TRBJ1-1; D is unclear. The CDR3 has 15 amino acids. Between the trimmed V and J ends, which lost 0 bases and 1 base, there was a span of 9 bases. The germline V gene encodes CDR1 KGHSH and CDR2 LQKENI. As DNA, the CDR3 is TGTGCCAGCTCACCACCGACGAGGGCGAACACTGAAGCTTTCTTT. Protein product: CASSPPTRANTEAFF.

This rearrangement joins TRBV6-1 to TRBJ1-5; D not certain. V shed 2 bases and J shed 5 bases, with 7 bases lying between them. The CDR3 loop spans 13 amino acids. In germline, CDR1 is MNHNS, CDR2 SASEGT. This chain's CDR3 is CASSEFVYQPQHF. The CDR3 DNA follows: TGTGCCAGCAGTGAATTCGTTTATCAGCCCCAGCATTTT.

This clone is a singleton in its sample. This chain links TRBV6-5 with TRBJ2-1; TRBD1 is a possible D gene (5 bases). V was cut by 0 bases and J by 10 bases, with 10 bases left in between. This CDR3 comprises 13 residues. CDR1 is MNHEY and CDR2 is SVGAGI in the germline V gene. The CDR3 is CASSYSETEEQFF. The CDR3 DNA reads as TGTGCCAGCAGTTACTCGGAGACAGAAGAGCAGTTCTTC.

This rearrangement joins TRBV25-1 to TRBJ2-1, with unresolved D. The V end was cut by 2 bases, the J end by 7 bases, with 15 bases between. The CDR3 consists of 15 residues. Germline CDR1 is MGHDK and CDR2 is SYGVNS. The CDR3 region is CASSEGFGLGNEQFF. CDR3 nucleotides: TGTGCCAGCAGTGAAGGGTTTGGATTGGGAAATGAGCAGTTCTTC.

The chain uses TRBV11-2 and TRBJ1-2; maybe TRBD1 (6 bases). The CDR3 is 13 residues long. Trimming left V 7 bases short and J 8 bases short, with 17 bases between. Germline values: CDR1 SGHAT, CDR2 FQNNGV. CDR3 in DNA: TGTGCCAGCATCCACAGGGAACTTGGCGGCTACACCTTC. It translates to CASIHRELGGYTF.

This clone was detected once. The chain links TRBV6-1 to TRBJ1-6; possible D gene TRBD1, 6 bases. V was trimmed by 11 bases and J by 9 bases, leaving 17 bases between them. The CDR3 totals 13 residues. In germline, CDR1 is MNHNS, CDR2 SASEGT. The CDR3, as DNA: TGTGCCGTCTCCGGGGGCGCGGGTTCACCCCTCCACTTT. Its translation is CAVSGGAGSPLHF.

The chain couples TRBV5-8 to TRBJ2-5; D may be TRBD2 (6 bases). Germline lookup yields CDR1 SGHTS and CDR2 YDEGEE. Trimming took 2 bases from V and 1 from J, leaving 12 bases between them. CDR3 length: 15 amino acids. For the CDR3, the DNA is TGTGCCAGCAGCTTCCCAGGACTAATCCAAGAGACCCAGTACTTC. As protein: CASSFPGLIQETQYF.